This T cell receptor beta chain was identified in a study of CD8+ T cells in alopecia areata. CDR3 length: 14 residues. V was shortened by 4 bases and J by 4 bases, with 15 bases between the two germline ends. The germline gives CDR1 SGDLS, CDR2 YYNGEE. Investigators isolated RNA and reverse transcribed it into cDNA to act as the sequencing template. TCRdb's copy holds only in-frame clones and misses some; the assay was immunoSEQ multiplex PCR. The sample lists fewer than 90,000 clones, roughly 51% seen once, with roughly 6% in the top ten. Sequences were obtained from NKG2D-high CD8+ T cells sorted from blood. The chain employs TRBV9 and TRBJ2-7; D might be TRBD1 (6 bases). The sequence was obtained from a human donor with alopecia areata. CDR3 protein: CASSSQGTAYEQYF. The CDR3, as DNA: TGTGCCAGCAGCTCCCAGGGGACCGCATACGAGCAGTACTTC.